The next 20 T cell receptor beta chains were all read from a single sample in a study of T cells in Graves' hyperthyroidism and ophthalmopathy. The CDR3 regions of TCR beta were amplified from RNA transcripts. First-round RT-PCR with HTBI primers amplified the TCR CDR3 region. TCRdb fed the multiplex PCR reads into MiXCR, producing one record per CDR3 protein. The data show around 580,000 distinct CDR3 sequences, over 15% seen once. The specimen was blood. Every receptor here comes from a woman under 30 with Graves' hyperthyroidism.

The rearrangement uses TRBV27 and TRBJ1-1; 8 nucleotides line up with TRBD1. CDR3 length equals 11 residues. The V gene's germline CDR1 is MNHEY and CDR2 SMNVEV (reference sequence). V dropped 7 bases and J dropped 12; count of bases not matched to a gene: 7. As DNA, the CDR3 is TGTGCCAGCACAGGGGGCGGGTGGACTTTCTTT. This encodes CASTGGGWTFF.

The CDR3 protein is CASSFGTGRTDTQYF. In DNA, the CDR3 is TGTGCCAGCTCCTTTGGGACAGGGCGCACAGATACGCAGTATTTT. The gene calls are TRBV27 and TRBJ2-3, with TRBD1 matching 9 bases. V gave up 8 bases and J gave up 1 base; unmatched junction bases: 7. The CDR3 contains 15 residues. In germline, CDR1 is MNHEY, CDR2 SMNVEV (reference sequence).

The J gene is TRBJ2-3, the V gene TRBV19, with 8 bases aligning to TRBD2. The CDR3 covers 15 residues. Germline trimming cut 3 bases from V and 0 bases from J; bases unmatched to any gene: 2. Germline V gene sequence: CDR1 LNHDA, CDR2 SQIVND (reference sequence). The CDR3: CASSMAGGSTDTQYF. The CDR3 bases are TGTGCCAGTAGTATGGCGGGGGGTAGCACAGATACGCAGTATTTT.

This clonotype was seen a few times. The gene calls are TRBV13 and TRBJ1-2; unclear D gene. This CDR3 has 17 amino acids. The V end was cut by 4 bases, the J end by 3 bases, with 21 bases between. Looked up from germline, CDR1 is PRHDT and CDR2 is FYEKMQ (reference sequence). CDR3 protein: CASSSHSGPPGHYGYTF. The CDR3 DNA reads TGTGCCAGCAGCTCGCATTCTGGACCGCCTGGGCACTATGGCTACACCTTC.

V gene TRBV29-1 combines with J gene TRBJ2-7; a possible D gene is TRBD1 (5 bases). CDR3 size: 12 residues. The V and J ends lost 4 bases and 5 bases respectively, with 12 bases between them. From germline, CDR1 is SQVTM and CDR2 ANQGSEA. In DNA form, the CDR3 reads TGCAGCGTTGTGGCCAGGGTCAACGAGCAGTACTTC. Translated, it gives CSVVARVNEQYF.

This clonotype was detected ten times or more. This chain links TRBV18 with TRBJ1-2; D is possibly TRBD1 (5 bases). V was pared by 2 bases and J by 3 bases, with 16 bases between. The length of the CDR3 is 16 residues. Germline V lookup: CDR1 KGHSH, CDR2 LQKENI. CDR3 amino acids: CASSPSQGGGHYGYTF. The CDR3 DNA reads TGTGCCAGCTCACCATCCCAGGGCGGCGGTCACTATGGCTACACCTTC.

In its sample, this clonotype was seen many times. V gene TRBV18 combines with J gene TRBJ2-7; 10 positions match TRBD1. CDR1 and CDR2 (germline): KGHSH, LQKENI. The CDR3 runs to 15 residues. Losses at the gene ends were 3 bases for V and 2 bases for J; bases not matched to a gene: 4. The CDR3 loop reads CASSPLGQGTYEQYF. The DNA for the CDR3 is TGTGCCAGCTCACCGTTGGGACAGGGGACCTACGAGCAGTACTTC.

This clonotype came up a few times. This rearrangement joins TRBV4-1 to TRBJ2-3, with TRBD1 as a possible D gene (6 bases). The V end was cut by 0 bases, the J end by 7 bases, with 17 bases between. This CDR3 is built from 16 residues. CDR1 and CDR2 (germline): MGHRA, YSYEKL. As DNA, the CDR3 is TGCGCCAGCAGCCAAGACCAGGGGTCAAAGAGATATACGCAGTATTTT. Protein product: CASSQDQGSKRYTQYF.

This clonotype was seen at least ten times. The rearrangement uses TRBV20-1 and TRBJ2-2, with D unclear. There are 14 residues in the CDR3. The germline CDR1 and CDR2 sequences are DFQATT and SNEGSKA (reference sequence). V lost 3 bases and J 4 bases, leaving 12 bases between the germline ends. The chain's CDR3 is CSASRQSATGELFF. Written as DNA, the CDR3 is TGCAGTGCTAGCCGCCAGTCGGCCACCGGGGAGCTGTTTTTT.

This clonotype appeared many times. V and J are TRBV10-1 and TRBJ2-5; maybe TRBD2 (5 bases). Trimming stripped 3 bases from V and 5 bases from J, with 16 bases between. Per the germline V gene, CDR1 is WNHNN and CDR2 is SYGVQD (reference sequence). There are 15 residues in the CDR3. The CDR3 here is CASSDPGSAMETQYF. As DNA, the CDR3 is TGCGCCAGCAGTGACCCGGGGTCTGCGATGGAGACCCAGTACTTC.

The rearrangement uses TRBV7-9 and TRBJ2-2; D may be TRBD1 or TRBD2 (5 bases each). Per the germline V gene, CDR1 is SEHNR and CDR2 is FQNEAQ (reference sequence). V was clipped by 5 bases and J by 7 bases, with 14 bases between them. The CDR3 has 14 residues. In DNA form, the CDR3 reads TGTGCCAGCAGCGTGGGGGAACTAGGCGGGGAGCTGTTTTTT. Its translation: CASSVGELGGELFF.

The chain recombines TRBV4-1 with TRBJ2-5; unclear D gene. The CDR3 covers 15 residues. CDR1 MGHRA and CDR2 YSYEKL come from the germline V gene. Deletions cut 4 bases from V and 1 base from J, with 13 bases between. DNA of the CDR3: TGCGCCAGCAGCCTCTCGGCGACGCGCCAAGAGACCCAGTACTTC. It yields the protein CASSLSATRQETQYF.

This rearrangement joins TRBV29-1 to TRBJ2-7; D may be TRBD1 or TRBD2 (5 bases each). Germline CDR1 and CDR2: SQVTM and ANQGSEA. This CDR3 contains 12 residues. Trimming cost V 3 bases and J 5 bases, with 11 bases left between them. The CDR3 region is CSVDRGGHEQYF. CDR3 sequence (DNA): TGCAGCGTTGACCGGGGCGGCCACGAGCAGTACTTC.

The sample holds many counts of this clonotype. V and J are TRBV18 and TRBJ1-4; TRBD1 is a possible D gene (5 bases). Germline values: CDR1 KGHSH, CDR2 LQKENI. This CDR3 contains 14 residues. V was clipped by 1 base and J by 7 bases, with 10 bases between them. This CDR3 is CASSPLVGTEKLFF. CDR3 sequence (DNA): TGTGCCAGCTCACCACTTGTTGGGACTGAAAAACTGTTTTTT.

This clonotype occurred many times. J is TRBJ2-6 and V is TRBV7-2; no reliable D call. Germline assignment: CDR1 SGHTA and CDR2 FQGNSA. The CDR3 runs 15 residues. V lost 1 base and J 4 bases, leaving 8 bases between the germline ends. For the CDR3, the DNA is TGTGCCAGCAGCTTAGGGCCCAGCGGGGCCAACGTCCTGACTTTC. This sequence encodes CASSLGPSGANVLTF.

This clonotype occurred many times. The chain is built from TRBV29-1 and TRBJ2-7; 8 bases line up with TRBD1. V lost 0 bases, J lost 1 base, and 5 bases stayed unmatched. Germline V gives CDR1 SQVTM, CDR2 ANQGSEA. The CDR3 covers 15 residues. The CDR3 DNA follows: TGCAGCGTTGAAGATCGTGACAGGGGTTCCTACGAGCAGTACTTC. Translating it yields CSVEDRDRGSYEQYF.

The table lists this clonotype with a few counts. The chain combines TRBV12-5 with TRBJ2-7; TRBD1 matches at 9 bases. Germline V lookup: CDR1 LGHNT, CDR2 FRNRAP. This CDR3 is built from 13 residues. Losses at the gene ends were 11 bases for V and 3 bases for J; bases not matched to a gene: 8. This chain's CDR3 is CAGRGTGSYEQYF. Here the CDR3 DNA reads TGTGCTGGCCGAGGGACAGGGAGCTACGAGCAGTACTTC.

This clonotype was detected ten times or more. For the CDR3, the DNA is TGTGCCAGCAGTTTAGCGTGGAATGAAGCTTTCTTT. Its protein is CASSLAWNEAFF. The chain employs TRBV12-3 or TRBV12-4 and TRBJ1-1; D ambiguous. The CDR3 is 12 amino acids. V lost 0 bases and J 7 bases, leaving 6 bases between the germline ends.

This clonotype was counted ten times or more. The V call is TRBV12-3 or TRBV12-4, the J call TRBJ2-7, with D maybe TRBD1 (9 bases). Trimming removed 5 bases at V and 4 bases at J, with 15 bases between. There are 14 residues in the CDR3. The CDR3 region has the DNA TGTGCCAGCAGTGGGACAGGGACTAGATACGAGCAGTACTTC. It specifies CASSGTGTRYEQYF.

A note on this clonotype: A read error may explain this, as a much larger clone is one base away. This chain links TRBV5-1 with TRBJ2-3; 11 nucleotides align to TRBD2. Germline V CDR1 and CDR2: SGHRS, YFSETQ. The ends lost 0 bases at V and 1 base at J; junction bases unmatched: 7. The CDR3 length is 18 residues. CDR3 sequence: CASSLGLAGFHGTDTQYF. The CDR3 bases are TGCGCCAGCAGCTTGGGACTAGCGGGATTCCACGGCACAGATACGCAGTATTTT.